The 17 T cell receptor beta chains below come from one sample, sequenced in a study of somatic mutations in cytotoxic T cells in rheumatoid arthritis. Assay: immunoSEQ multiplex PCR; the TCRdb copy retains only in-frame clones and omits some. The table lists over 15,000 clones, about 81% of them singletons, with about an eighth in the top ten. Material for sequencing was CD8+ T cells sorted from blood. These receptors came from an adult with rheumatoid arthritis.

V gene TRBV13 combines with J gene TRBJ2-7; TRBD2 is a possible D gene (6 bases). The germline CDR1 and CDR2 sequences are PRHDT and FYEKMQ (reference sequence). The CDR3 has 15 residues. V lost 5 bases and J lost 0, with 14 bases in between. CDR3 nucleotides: TGTGCCAGCAGCCGACTCAAGGAGGGCTCCTACGAGCAGTACTTC. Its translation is CASSRLKEGSYEQYF.

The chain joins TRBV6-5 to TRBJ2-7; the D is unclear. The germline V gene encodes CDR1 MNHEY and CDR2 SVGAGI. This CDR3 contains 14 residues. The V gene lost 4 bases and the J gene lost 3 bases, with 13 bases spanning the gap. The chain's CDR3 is CASSSTPQIYEQYF. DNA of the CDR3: TGTGCCAGCAGTTCGACACCCCAGATCTACGAGCAGTACTTC.

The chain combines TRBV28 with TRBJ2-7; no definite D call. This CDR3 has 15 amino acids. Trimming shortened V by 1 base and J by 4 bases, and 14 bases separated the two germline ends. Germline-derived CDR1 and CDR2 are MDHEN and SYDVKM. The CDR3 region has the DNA TGTGCCAGCAGTTTATTGCAGGACCCGGTATACGAGCAGTACTTC. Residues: CASSLLQDPVYEQYF.

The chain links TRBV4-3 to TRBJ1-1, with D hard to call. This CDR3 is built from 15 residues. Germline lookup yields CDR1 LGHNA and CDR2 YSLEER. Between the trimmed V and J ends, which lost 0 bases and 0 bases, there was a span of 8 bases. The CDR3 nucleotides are TGCGCCAGCAGCCAAGAAATCGGCTTGAACACTGAAGCTTTCTTT. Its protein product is CASSQEIGLNTEAFF.

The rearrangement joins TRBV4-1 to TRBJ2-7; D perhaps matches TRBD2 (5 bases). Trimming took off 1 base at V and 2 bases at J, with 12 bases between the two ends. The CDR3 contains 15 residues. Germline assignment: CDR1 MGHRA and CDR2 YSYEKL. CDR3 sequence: CASSQVTRAPYEQYF. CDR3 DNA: TGCGCCAGCAGCCAAGTAACGAGGGCACCCTACGAGCAGTACTTC.

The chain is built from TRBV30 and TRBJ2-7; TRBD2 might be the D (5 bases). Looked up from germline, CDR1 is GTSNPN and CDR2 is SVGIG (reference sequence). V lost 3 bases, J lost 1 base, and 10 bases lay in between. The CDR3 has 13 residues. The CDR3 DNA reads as TGTGCCTGGAGCCTGACGGGATCCTACGAGCAGTACTTC. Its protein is CAWSLTGSYEQYF.

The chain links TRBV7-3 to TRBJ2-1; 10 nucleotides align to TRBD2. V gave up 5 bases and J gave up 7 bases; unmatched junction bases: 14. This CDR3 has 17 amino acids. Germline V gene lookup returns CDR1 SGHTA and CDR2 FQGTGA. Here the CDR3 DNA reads TGTGCCAGCAGCCCCAGCTCCCCGGGACTAGCGAAGAATGAGCAGTTCTTC. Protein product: CASSPSSPGLAKNEQFF.

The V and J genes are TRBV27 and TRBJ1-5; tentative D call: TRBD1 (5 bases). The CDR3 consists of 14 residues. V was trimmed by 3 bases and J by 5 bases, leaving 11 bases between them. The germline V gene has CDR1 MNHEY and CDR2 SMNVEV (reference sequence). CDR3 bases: TGTGCCAGCAGTTTTTCAGGGTCTCATCAGCCCCAGCATTTT. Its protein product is CASSFSGSHQPQHF.

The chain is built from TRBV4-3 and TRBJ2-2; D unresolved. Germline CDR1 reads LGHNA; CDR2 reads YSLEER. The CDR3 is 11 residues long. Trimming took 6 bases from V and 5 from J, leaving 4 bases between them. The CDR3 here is CASSKTGELFF. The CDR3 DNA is TGCGCCAGCAGTAAGACCGGGGAGCTGTTTTTT.

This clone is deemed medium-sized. The CDR3 DNA reads TGTGCCAGCAGTTTTCCCGGTACGGAAAAACTGTTTTTT. It encodes CASSFPGTEKLFF. V is TRBV27 and J is TRBJ1-4; D remains ambiguous. Trimming cost V 3 bases and J 8 bases, with 10 bases left between them. Germline V gene sequence: CDR1 MNHEY, CDR2 SMNVEV (reference sequence). This CDR3 contains 13 residues.

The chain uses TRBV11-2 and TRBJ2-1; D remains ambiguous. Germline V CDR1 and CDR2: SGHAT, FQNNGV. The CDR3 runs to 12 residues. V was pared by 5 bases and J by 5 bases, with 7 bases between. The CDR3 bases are TGTGCCAGCAGCATTATACACAATGAGCAGTTCTTC. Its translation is CASSIIHNEQFF.

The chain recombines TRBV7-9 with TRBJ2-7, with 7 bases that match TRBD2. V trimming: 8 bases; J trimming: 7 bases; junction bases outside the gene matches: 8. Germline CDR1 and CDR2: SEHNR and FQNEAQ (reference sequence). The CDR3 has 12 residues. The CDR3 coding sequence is TGTGCCAGCCTTACTAGCGCGGGAGAGCAGTACTTC. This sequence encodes CASLTSAGEQYF.

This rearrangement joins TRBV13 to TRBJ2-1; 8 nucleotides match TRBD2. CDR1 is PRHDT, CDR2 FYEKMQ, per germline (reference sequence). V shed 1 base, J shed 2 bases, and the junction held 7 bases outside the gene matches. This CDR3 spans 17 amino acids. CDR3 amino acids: CASSLATSGGPYNEQFF. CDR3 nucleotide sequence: TGTGCCAGCAGCTTAGCCACTAGCGGAGGGCCCTACAATGAGCAGTTCTTC.

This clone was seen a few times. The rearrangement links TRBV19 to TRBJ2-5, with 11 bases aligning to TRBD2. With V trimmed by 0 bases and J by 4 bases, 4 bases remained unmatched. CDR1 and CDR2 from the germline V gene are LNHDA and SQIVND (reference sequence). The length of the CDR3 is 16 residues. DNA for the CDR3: TGTGCCAGTAGTATAGATCGTCTAGCGGGAGGAGAGACCCAGTACTTC. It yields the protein CASSIDRLAGGETQYF.

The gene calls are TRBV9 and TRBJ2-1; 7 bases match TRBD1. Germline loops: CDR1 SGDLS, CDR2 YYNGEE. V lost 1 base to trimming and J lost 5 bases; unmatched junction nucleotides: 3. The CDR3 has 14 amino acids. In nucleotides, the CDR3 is TGTGCCAGCAGCGTATGGACAGGCGACAATGAGCAGTTCTTC. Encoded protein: CASSVWTGDNEQFF.

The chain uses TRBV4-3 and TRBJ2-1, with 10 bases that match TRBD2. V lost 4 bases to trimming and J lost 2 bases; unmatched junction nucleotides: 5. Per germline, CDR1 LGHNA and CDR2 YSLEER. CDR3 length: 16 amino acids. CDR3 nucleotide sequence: TGCGCCAGCAGCCGCATAGCGGGGGGCGCCTACAATGAGCAGTTCTTC. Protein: CASSRIAGGAYNEQFF.

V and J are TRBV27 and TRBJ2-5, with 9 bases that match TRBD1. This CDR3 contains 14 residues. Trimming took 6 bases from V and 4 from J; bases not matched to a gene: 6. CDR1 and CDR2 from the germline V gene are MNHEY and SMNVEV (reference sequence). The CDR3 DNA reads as TGTGCCAGCAGCTGGGACAGGGCGCTAGAGACCCAGTACTTC. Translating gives CASSWDRALETQYF.